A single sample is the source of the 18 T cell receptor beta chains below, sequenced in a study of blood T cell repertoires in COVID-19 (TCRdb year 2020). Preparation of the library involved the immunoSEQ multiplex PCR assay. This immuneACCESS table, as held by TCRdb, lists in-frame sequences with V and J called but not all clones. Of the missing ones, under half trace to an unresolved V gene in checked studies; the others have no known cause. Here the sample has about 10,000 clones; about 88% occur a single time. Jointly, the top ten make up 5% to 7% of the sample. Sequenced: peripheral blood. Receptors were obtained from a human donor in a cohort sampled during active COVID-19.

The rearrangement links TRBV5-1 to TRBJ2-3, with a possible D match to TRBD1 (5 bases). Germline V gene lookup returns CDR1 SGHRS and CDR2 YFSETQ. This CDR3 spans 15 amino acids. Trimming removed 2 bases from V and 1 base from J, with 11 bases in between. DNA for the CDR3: TGCGCCAGCAGCTTCCAGGGAAGTGGCACAGATACGCAGTATTTT. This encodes CASSFQGSGTDTQYF.

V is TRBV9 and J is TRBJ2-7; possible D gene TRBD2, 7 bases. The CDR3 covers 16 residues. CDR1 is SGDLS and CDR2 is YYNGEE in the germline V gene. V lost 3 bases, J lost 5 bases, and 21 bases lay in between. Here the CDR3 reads CASSAHPDSRGDEQYF. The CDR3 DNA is TGTGCCAGCAGCGCCCATCCGGACAGCCGGGGGGACGAGCAGTACTTC.

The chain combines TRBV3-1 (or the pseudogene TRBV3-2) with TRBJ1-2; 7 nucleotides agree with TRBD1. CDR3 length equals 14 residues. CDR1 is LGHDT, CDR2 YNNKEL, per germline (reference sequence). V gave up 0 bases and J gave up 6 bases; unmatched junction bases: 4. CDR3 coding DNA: TGTGCCAGCAGCCAAGAGAGGGACAGAAATGGCTACACCTTC. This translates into CASSQERDRNGYTF.

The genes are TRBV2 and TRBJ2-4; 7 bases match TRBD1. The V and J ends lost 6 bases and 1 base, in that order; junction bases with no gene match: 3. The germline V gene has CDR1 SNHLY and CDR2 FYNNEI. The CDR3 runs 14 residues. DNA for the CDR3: TGTGCCAGCAGCCTGGACAGGGCCAAAAACATTCAGTACTTC. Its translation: CASSLDRAKNIQYF.

CDR3 loop: CASSPAGGGVTEAFF. For the CDR3, the DNA is TGTGCCAGCTCACCTGCGGGAGGGGGCGTAACTGAAGCTTTCTTT. The genes are TRBV18 and TRBJ1-1, with TRBD1 matching over 7 bases. The CDR3 is made up of 15 amino acids. V was pared by 3 bases and J by 5 bases, with 9 bases of the junction left unmatched. Germline V gene lookup returns CDR1 KGHSH and CDR2 LQKENI.

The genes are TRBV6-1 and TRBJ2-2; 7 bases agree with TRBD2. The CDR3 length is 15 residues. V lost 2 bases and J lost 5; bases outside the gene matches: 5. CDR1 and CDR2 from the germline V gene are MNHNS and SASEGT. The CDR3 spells CASSELDGGTGELFF. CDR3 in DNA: TGTGCCAGCAGTGAACTGGACGGGGGGACCGGGGAGCTGTTTTTT.

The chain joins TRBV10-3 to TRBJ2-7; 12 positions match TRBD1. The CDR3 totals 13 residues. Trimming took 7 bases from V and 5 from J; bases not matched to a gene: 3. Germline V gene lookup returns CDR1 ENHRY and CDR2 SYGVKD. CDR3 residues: CAITGTGGDEQYF. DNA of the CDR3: TGTGCCATCACCGGGACAGGGGGCGACGAGCAGTACTTC.

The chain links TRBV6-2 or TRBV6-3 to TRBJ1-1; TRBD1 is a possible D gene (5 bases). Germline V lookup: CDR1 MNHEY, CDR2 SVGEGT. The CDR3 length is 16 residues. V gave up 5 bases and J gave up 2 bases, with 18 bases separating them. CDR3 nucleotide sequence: TGTGCCAGCAGTCGACGGATCGGACACGCAAACACTGAAGCTTTCTTT. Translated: CASSRRIGHANTEAFF.

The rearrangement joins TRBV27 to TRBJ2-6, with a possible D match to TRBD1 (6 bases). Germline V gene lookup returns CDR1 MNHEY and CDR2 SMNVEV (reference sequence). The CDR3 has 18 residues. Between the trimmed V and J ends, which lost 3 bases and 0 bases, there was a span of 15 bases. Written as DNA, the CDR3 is TGTGCCAGCAGTTTGAAACAGGGCCTCGCCTCTGGGGCCAACGTCCTGACTTTC. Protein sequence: CASSLKQGLASGANVLTF. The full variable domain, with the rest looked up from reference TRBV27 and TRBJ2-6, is EAQVTQNPRYLITVTGKKLTVTCSQNMNHEYMSWYRQDPGLGLRQIYYSMNVEVTDKGDVPEGYKVSRKEKRNFPLILESPSPNQTSLYFCASSLKQGLASGANVLTFGAGSRLTVL.

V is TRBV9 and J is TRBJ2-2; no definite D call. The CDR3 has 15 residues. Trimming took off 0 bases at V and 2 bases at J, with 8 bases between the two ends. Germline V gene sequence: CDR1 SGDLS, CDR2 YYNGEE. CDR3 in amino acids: CASSVGVSNTGELFF. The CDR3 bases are TGTGCCAGCAGCGTAGGTGTTTCAAACACCGGGGAGCTGTTTTTT. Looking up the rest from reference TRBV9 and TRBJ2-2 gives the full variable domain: DSGVTQTPKHLITATGQRVTLRCSPRSGDLSVYWYQQSLDQGLQFLIQYYNGEERAKGNILERFSAQQFPDLHSELNLSSLELGDSALYFCASSVGVSNTGELFFGEGSRLTVL.

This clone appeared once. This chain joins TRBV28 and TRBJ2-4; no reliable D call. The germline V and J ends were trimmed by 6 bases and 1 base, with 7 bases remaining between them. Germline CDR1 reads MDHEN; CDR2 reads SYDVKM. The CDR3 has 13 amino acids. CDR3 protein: CASRGPAKNIQYF. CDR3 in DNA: TGTGCCAGCAGGGGCCCTGCCAAAAACATTCAGTACTTC.

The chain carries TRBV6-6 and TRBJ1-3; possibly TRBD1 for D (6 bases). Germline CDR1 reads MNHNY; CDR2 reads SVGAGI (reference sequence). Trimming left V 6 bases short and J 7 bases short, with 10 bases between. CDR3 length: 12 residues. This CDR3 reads CASSPGANTIYF. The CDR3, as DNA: TGTGCCAGCAGCCCAGGGGCGAACACCATATATTTT.

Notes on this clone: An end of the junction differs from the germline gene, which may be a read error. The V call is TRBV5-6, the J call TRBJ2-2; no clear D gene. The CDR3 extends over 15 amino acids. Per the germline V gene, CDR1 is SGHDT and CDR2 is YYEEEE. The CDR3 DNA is TGTGCCAGCAGCTTGTCCGGTTTCCTCACCCGGGAGCTGTTTTTT. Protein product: CASSLSGFLTRELFF.

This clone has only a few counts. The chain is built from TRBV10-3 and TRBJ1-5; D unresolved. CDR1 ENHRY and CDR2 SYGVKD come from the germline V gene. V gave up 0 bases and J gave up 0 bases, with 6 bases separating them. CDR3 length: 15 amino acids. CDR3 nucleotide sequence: TGTGCCATCAGTGAGTCGAGTGGTAGCAATCAGCCCCAGCATTTT. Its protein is CAISESSGSNQPQHF.

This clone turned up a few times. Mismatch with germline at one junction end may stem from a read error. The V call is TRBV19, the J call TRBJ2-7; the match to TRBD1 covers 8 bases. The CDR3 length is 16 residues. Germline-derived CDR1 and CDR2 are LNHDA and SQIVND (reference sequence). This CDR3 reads CASSNEDRGRRDEQYF. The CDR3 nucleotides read TGTGCCAGCAGTAACGAAGACAGGGGACGTCGAGACGAGCAGTACTTC.

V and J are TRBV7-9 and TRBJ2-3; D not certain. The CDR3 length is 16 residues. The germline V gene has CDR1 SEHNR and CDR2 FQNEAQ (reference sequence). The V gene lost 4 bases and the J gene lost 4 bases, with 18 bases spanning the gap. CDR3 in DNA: TGTGCCAGCAGCTACGAGGTCCGTCCCTTCCCAGATACGCAGTATTTT. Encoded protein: CASSYEVRPFPDTQYF.

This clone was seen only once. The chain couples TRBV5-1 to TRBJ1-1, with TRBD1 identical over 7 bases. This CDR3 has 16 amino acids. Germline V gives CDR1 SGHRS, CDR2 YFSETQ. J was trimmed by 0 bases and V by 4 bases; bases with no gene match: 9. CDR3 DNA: TGCGCCAGCAGCCCGGGATCAACAGGGGTGAACACTGAAGCTTTCTTT. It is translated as CASSPGSTGVNTEAFF. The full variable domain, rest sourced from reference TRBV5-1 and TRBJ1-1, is KAGVTQTPRYLIKTRGQQVTLSCSPISGHRSVSWYQQTPGQGLQFLFEYFSETQRNKGNFPGRFSGRQFSNSRSEMNVSTLELGDSALYLCASSPGSTGVNTEAFFGQGTRLTVV.

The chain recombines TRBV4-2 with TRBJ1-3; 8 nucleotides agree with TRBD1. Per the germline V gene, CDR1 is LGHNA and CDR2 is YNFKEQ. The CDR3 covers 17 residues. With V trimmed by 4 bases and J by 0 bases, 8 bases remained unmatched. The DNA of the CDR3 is TGTGCCAGCAGCCTTGTTTTGGGACAGGACTCTGGAAACACCATATATTTT. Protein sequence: CASSLVLGQDSGNTIYF.